This T cell receptor beta chain was captured in a study of cytomegalovirus exposure and HLA in healthy donors. Study-level points and caveats: Some V segments, TRBV6-2 and TRBV6-3 among them, were indistinguishable and were therefore excluded.

Details on this clone: Its antigen is not known.

A multiplex PCR was run with 60 Vbeta primers and 13 Jbeta primers. Clones were sequenced by immunoSEQ multiplex PCR, and TCRdb holds only the in-frame ones, with some missing. The sample has about 130,000 clones, over 65% seen once; the top ten hold roughly 20%. This CDR3 has 13 amino acids. CDR1 and CDR2 from the germline V gene are MDHEN and SYDVKM. V lost 7 bases and J lost 3, with 12 bases in between. The sequence was collected from a young man in good health and CMV-seropositive. What was sequenced was PBMCs. The chain joins TRBV28 to TRBJ1-1; no clear D. The CDR3 DNA reads TGTGCCAGCACACGGGCGGGGTACACTGAAGCTTTCTTT. Its translation is CASTRAGYTEAFF.